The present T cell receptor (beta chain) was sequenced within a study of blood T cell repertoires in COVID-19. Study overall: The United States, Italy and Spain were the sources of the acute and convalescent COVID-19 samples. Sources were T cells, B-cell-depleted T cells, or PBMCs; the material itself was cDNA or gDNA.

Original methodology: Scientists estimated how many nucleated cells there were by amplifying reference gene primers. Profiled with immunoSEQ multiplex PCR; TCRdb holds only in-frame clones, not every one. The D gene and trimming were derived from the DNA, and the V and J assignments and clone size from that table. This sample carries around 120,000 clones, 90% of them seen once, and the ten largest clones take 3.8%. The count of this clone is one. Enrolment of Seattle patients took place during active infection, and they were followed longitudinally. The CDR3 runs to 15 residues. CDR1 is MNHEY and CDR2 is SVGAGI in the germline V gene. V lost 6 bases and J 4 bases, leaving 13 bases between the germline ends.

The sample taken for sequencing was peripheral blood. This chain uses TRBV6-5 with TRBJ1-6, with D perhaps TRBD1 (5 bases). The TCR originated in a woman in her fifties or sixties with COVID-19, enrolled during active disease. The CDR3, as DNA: TGTGCCAGCAGCCCAGTCGGGGGATATAATTCACCCCTCCACTTT. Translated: CASSPVGGYNSPLHF.